Here is one T cell receptor beta chain with its context. The specificity of this receptor is unknown. One base away there is no much larger clone; base qualities are not given. Libraries were prepared through the immunoSEQ multiplex PCR assay. TCRdb took over this immuneACCESS table, retaining in-frame rearrangements with V and J assigned. Such tables are incomplete; in checked studies, under half of the missing clones stem from an unresolved V gene, and the remainder is unexplained. The sample table contains more than 45,000 clones; only one count was recorded for about 95% of them. The ten most abundant clones make up approximately 2.9% of the sample. The CDR3 sequence holds 15 residues, the cysteine and phenylalanine included. Only CDR3 DNA is held: 45 bases, read in frame from base 1. At the junction V is shortened by 5 bases and J by 3 bases, with 14 bases in between. CDR1 and CDR2 (SEHNR, FQNEAQ) derive from the germline V gene (reference sequence).

This specimen belongs to a study of technical replicates of blood from several donors (dated by TCRdb to about 2017). The sequenced sample consisted of PBMCs. The sequence came from a human donor in good health. Some clones in this sample may be carry-over from other donors' samples. This chain is built from TRBV7-9 and TRBJ2-4; a tentative D match to TRBD2 spans 6 bases. The CDR3 amino acid sequence is: CASSLAGMLKNIQYF. The DNA reads TGTGCCAGCAGCCTGGCGGGGATGCTCAAAAACATTCAGTACTTC.